These T cell receptor beta chains were read from a single sample in a study of vaccination effects on CD4 cells after COVID-19. For these TCRs, the target antigens are not known. Generated by immunoSEQ multiplex PCR, the TCRdb table keeps only in-frame clones and is missing some. The data contain some 63,000 clones, 72% of them singletons. Sequences were derived from CD4+ T cells from PBMCs cultured without peptide, sampled before COVID-19 vaccination. These receptor sequences come from a human donor who had a prior SARS-CoV-2 infection. CDR3s include the opening cysteine and the closing phenylalanine or tryptophan. The D gene is left open where the match is weak. Size tells how often a clone was seen (once, few, many) or the class of an expanded clone, and some rows leave it out.

J gene | V gene | CDR3 length | D gene | clone size | CDR3 DNA | CDR3 protein
TRBJ1-2 | TRBV10-3 | 16 | TRBD1 | - | TGTGCCATCAGCGCCGGGACAGGGATTCACCTCTATGGCTACACCTTC | CAISAGTGIHLYGYTF
TRBJ2-1 | TRBV18 | 15 | TRBD2 | - | TGTGCCAGCTCACCAATGGCTAGCGGGGGTAATGAGCAGTTCTTC | CASSPMASGGNEQFF
TRBJ2-7 | TRBV4-1 | 16 | TRBD1 | - | TGCGCCAGCAGCCCACTCGGACAGGGTCGGTCCTACGAGCAGTACTTC | CASSPLGQGRSYEQYF
TRBJ2-3 | TRBV30 | 15 | TRBD1 | - | TGTGCCTGGAGTGTAGGGGACAGGGGTGAAGATACGCAGTATTTT | CAWSVGDRGEDTQYF
TRBJ2-7 | TRBV6-5 | 13 | - | - | TGTGCCAGCATCCCCGGGGGTAGGTACGAGCAGTACTTC | CASIPGGRYEQYF
TRBJ2-1 | TRBV28 | 15 | TRBD2 | - | TGTGCCAGCAGTTCCTTAGCGGGAGGGGTCATTGAGCAGTTCTTC | CASSSLAGGVIEQFF
TRBJ1-2 | TRBV2 | 13 | - | - | TGTGCCAGCAGCGTCGCGGGTACAGTTGGCTACACCTTC | CASSVAGTVGYTF
TRBJ2-1 | TRBV6-5 | 11 | - | - | TGTGCCAGCAGTTACCCCCCGCTTACGTTCTTC | CASSYPPLTFF
TRBJ1-1 | TRBV2 | 13 | - | - | TGTGCCAGCAGTGAATTTGGGAACACTGAAGCTTTCTTT | CASSEFGNTEAFF
TRBJ2-4 | TRBV6-5 | 13 | TRBD1 | - | TGTGCCAGCGCGACAGGGGCCAAAAACATTCAGTACTTC | CASATGAKNIQYF
TRBJ1-4 | TRBV6-6 | 15 | TRBD1 | - | TGTGCCAGCACCATACAGGGGGCGACTAATGAAAAACTGTTTTTT | CASTIQGATNEKLFF
TRBJ2-6 | TRBV6-5 | 15 | TRBD2 | - | TGTGCCAGCAGTACTAGCGGTGCTGGGGCCAACGTCCTGACTTTC | CASSTSGAGANVLTF
TRBJ2-3 | TRBV3-1/TRBV3-2 | 17 | TRBD2 | - | TGTGCCAGCAGCCAAGATATAGTAGCGGGAGGCGGGGATACGCAGTATTTT | CASSQDIVAGGGDTQYF
TRBJ2-7 | TRBV4-3 | 16 | - | - | TGCGCCAGCAGCCAAGAGATGGGGAGGAGCGCCTACGAGCAGTACTTC | CASSQEMGRSAYEQYF
TRBJ1-6 | TRBV18 | 13 | - | few | TGTGCCAGCTCACGGACAGCCCGATCACCCCTCCACTTT | CASSRTARSPLHF
TRBJ1-4 | TRBV4-2 | 14 | - | - | TGTGCCAGCAGCCCCGAACAGAGTAATGAAAAACTGTTTTTT | CASSPEQSNEKLFF
TRBJ2-5 | TRBV11-3 | 15 | TRBD1 | - | TGTGCCAGCAGCTTCGACAGGGGCAGGGGAGAGACCCAGTACTTC | CASSFDRGRGETQYF
TRBJ1-6 | TRBV18 | 14 | - | - | TGTGCCAGCTCACAGAGCTCCTATAATTCACCCCTCCACTTT | CASSQSSYNSPLHF
TRBJ2-7 | TRBV5-4 | 15 | TRBD2 | - | TGTGCCAGCAGCTTTGGAAGCGGGGAGACCTACGAGCAGTACTTC | CASSFGSGETYEQYF
TRBJ2-7 | TRBV19 | 14 | - | - | TGTGCCAGTAGCCTCGGACGGAGCTCCTACGAGCAGTACTTC | CASSLGRSSYEQYF
TRBJ2-1 | TRBV4-3 | 15 | TRBD2 | - | TGCGCCAGCAGCCGGGAAGGCCTAGCGGGAACTGAGCAGTTCTTC | CASSREGLAGTEQFF
TRBJ2-5 | TRBV30 | 14 | TRBD1 | once | TGTGCCCCGAGGGGGACAGGGGGCGAAGAGACCCAGTACTTC | CAPRGTGGEETQYF
TRBJ1-6 | TRBV7-2 | 15 | - | - | TGTGCCAGCAGCTTAGGGGCAGCTAGTAATTCACCCCTCCACTTT | CASSLGAASNSPLHF
TRBJ2-1 | TRBV4-2 | 16 | TRBD2 | - | TGTGCCAGCAGCCAAGTATCCGGGGGGGTTTCGGAGGAGCAGTTCTTC | CASSQVSGGVSEEQFF
TRBJ1-5 | TRBV11-2 | 13 | - | - | TGTGCACAGCCCCCCCGGGGAAATCAGCCCCAGCATTTT | CAQPPRGNQPQHF